This entry lists 3 T cell receptor beta chains sequenced from one sample in a study of CD8 T cells in ankylosing spondylitis. No antigen is known for these receptors. TCRdb reprocessed the 5' RACE reads with MiXCR, giving one entry per CDR3 protein. This table holds 200,000 to 250,000 distinct CDR3 sequences, 15% to 20% found once. Study outcomes and limitations: Seemingly distinctive of ankylosing spondylitis blood was a TCR beta motif formed by eight highly homologous variants.

The material sequenced was blood, either unsorted or a sorted T cell fraction (not recorded which). These receptors came from a male donor with ankylosing spondylitis.

This clonotype was found a few times. The chain is built from TRBV4-1 and TRBJ1-1; D is possibly TRBD1 (5 bases). There are 13 residues in the CDR3. Trimming took 2 bases from V and 4 from J, leaving 8 bases between them. Germline V lookup: CDR1 MGHRA, CDR2 YSYEKL. Here the CDR3 reads CASSQNGGTEAFF. DNA of the CDR3: TGCGCCAGCAGCCAAAACGGGGGCACTGAAGCTTTCTTT.

The chain recombines TRBV24-1 with TRBJ2-2; TRBD1 agrees at 8 bases. V trimming: 4 bases; J trimming: 2 bases; junction bases outside the gene matches: 5. This CDR3 comprises 16 residues. The germline V gene encodes CDR1 KGHDR and CDR2 SFDVKD. In DNA, the CDR3 is TGTGCCACCAGTGACCCTGACAGGGGCAACACCGGGGAGCTGTTTTTT. It specifies CATSDPDRGNTGELFF.

This sequence joins TRBV7-9 and TRBJ2-1; D may be TRBD2 (6 bases). CDR1 is SEHNR and CDR2 is FQNEAQ in the germline V gene (reference sequence). This CDR3 comprises 16 residues. The V end was cut by 5 bases, the J end by 4 bases, with 18 bases between. The CDR3 sequence: CASSPVAGTAYNEQFF. CDR3 bases: TGTGCCAGCAGCCCAGTGGCGGGGACGGCTTACAATGAGCAGTTCTTC. The entire variable domain, with the rest obtained from reference TRBV7-9 and TRBJ2-1, is as follows: DTGVSQNPRHKITKRGQNVTFRCDPISEHNRLYWYRQTLGQGPEFLTYFQNEAQLEKSRLLSDRFSAERPKGSFSTLEIQRTEQGDSAMYLCASSPVAGTAYNEQFFGPGTRLTVL.